This TCR beta chain emerged from a study of HIV-infected patients and healthy controls. The study's findings and limits: Eight alpha and eight beta V genes differed significantly in mean usage between HIV-infected patients and controls. The authors saw processing only sixteen HIV-infected individuals as a major limitation on generality. CMV-associated CDR3s mostly grew nonsignificantly during therapy, while HIV-associated CDR3s declined significantly. In healthy controls, MAIT alpha CDR3s were common; in HIV+ repertoires, severely depleted.

The germline CDR1 and CDR2 sequences are SEHNR and FQNEAQ (reference sequence). V was shortened by 1 base and J by 0 bases, with 16 bases between the two germline ends. This CDR3 is 18 amino acids long. No cell fractionation was done, so the repertoire covers all unsorted peripheral blood T cells. cDNA was made from 400 to 500 ng RNA using alpha and beta constant primers. Separate chain-specific third strand synthesis with multiplexing indices produced the alpha and beta libraries. TCRdb reprocessed the 5' RACE reads with MiXCR, giving one entry per CDR3 protein. This sample has about 17,000 distinct CDR3 sequences, with over 9% found just once. This clonotype is labeled medium-sized (0.01 to 0.1%). Its antigen is currently unknown.

The origin of this receptor is an adult in good health. The V gene is TRBV7-9, the J gene TRBJ2-4, with D perhaps assigned TRBD1 or TRBD2 (6 bases each). The sequenced sample was blood. Written as DNA, the CDR3 is TGTGCCAGCAGCTTAGTAACGGGGGCCGGGCTAGCCAAAAACATTCAGTACTTC. This codes for CASSLVTGAGLAKNIQYF. Looking up the rest from reference TRBV7-9 and TRBJ2-4 gives the full variable domain: DTGVSQNPRHKITKRGQNVTFRCDPISEHNRLYWYRQTLGQGPEFLTYFQNEAQLEKSRLLSDRFSAERPKGSFSTLEIQRTEQGDSAMYLCASSLVTGAGLAKNIQYFGAGTRLSVL.